The T cell receptor (beta chain) described here comes from a study of blood T cell repertoires in COVID-19. Study-wide context: Acute-phase and convalescent COVID-19 samples originated in the United States, Italy and Spain.

This CDR3 contains 16 residues. Germline V gene data show CDR1 as MNHNS and CDR2 as SASEGT. V lost 4 bases, J lost 1 base, and 6 bases stayed unmatched. Original handling: For nucleated cells, counts were estimated from reference gene primer amplification. Here immunoSEQ multiplex PCR was the method, and the copy in TCRdb shows in-frame clones only, minus some. V and J calls and clone size are those listed in that table; D and trimming were worked out from the DNA. This sample has 200,000 to 250,000 clones, with 90% to 95% found just once. What was sequenced was peripheral blood. The V gene is TRBV6-1, the J gene TRBJ1-4, with 7 nucleotides matching TRBD1. This sequence originates from a man aged 25 to 40 with acute or convalescent COVID-19. CDR3 in DNA: TGTGCCAGCAGTGCTGACAGGGTGGAAACTAATGAAAAACTGTTTTTT. Protein sequence: CASSADRVETNEKLFF.